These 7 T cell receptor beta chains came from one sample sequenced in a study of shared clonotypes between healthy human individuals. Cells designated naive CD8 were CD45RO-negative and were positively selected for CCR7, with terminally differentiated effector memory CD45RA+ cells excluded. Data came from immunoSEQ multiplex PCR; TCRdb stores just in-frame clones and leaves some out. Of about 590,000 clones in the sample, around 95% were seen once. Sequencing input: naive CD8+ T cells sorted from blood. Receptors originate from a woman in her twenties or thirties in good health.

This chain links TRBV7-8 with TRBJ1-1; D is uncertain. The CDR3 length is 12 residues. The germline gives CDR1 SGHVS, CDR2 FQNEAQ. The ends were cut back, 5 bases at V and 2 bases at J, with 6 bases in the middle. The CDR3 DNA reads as TGTGCCAGCAGCCGTTATAACACTGAAGCTTTCTTT. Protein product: CASSRYNTEAFF. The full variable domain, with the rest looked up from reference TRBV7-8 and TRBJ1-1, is GAGVSQSPRYKVAKRGQDVALRCDPISGHVSLFWYQQALGQGPEFLTYFQNEAQLDKSGLPSDRFFAERPEGSVSTLKIQRTQQEDSAVYLCASSRYNTEAFFGQGTRLTVV.

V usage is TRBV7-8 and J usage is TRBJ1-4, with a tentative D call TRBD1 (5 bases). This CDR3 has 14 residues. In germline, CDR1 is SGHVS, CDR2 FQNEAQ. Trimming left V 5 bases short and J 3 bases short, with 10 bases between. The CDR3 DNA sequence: TGTGCCAGCAGCCCCACAGGTTCTAATGAAAAACTGTTTTTT. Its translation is CASSPTGSNEKLFF.

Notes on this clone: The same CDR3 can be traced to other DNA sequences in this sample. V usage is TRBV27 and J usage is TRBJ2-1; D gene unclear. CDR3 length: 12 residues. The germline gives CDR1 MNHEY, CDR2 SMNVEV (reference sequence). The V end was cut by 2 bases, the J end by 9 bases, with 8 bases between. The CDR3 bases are TGTGCCAGCAGTTTACTCGGCGGTGAGCAGTTCTTC. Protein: CASSLLGGEQFF.

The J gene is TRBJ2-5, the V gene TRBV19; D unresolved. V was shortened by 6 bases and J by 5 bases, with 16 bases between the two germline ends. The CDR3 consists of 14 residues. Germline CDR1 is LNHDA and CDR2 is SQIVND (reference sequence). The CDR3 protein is CASSLAGISETQYF. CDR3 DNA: TGTGCCAGTAGCCTGGCTGGGATCAGCGAGACCCAGTACTTC.

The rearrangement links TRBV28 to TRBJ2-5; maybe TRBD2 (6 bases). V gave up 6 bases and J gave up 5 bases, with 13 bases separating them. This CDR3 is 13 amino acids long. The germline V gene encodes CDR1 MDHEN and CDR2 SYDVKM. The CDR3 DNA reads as TGTGCCAGCAGAACCACGGGGGAGGAGACCCAGTACTTC. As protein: CASRTTGEETQYF.

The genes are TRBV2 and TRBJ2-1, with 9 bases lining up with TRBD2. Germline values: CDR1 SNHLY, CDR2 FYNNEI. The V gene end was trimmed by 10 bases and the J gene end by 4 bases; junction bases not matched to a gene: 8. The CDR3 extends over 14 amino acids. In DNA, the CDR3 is TGTGCCACCCAGGGAGCGGGAGGTTACAATGAGCAGTTCTTC. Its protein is CATQGAGGYNEQFF.

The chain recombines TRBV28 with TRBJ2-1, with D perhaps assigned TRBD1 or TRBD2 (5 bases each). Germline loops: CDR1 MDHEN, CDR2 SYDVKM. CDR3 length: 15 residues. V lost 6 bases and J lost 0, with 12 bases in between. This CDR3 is CASRPTGLSYNEQFF. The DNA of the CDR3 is TGTGCCAGCAGGCCTACAGGACTCTCCTACAATGAGCAGTTCTTC.